These T cell receptor beta chains were read from a single sample in a study of T cells in Graves' hyperthyroidism and ophthalmopathy. TCRdb fed the multiplex PCR reads into MiXCR, producing one record per CDR3 protein. The top ten clones hold around 7.7% of a sample with approximately 700,000 distinct CDR3 sequences, roughly 15% of them seen once. Sequenced input: blood. The receptors derive from a man aged 18 to 35 with Graves' hyperthyroidism. Both conserved end residues are part of each CDR3. D genes are given only for firm matches. Size values are once, few and many counts, or a class for expanded clones, and some rows have none.

TRBJ2-1,NA,TRBV7-2,TRBD1,TGTGCCAGCAGCCCGGGACAGCCACGCAATGAGCAGTTCTTC,CASSPGQPRNEQFF
TRBJ1-5,many,TRBV3-1,TRBD1,TGTGCCAGCAGCCACGACAGGGGGGGTCAGCCCCAGCATTTT,CASSHDRGGQPQHF
TRBJ2-5,few,TRBV15,TRBD1,TGTGCCACCAGCACACGGACAGGGGGCCTTCAAGAGACCCAGTACTTC,CATSTRTGGLQETQYF
TRBJ2-2,NA,TRBV5-4,NA,TGTGCCAGCAGCTACGACAGGACCGGGGAGCTGTTTTTT,CASSYDRTGELFF
TRBJ2-7,many,TRBV28,TRBD2,TGTGCCAGCAGTTCCGGGACTAGCGTGGCCTACGAGCAGTACTTC,CASSSGTSVAYEQYF
TRBJ1-1,NA,TRBV5-1,TRBD1,TGCGCCAGCAGCACCGGACAGGGCACTGAAGCTTTCTTT,CASSTGQGTEAFF
TRBJ2-5,few,TRBV11-2,TRBD2,TGTGCCAGCAGTATACGGACTAGCGGAATCCGGGAGACCCAGTACTTC,CASSIRTSGIRETQYF
TRBJ1-2,few,TRBV14,TRBD1,TGTGCCAGCAGCCAAGGGACAGGACTTAACTATGGCTACACCTTC,CASSQGTGLNYGYTF
TRBJ2-5,few,TRBV12-3/TRBV12-4,NA,TGTGCCAGCAGTTATCGGGCAGAACAAGAGACCCAGTACTTC,CASSYRAEQETQYF
TRBJ2-3,few,TRBV4-2,TRBD2,TGTGCCAGCAGCCAAGAAGTTGCGGGAGTTACAGATACGCAGTATTTT,CASSQEVAGVTDTQYF
TRBJ2-5,many,TRBV20-1,TRBD1,TGCAGTGCTAGATCGGACAGGGGGTTGGAGACCCAGTACTTC,CSARSDRGLETQYF
TRBJ2-7,many,TRBV3-1,NA,TGTGCCAGCAGCCAAGTTCCCCACGAGCAGTACTTC,CASSQVPHEQYF
TRBJ1-4,NA,TRBV12-3/TRBV12-4,NA,TGTGCCAGCAGTCCTGACGAAAAACTGCTTTTT,CASSPDEKLLF
TRBJ2-1,many,TRBV11-3,TRBD2,TGTGCCAGCAGCTTAGCGGGAGGCTATGAGCAGTTCTTC,CASSLAGGYEQFF
TRBJ2-7,NA,TRBV28,TRBD2,TGTGCCAGCAGCTTACCATCTAGCGGGAGGGCCTTCGAGCAGTACTTC,CASSLPSSGRAFEQYF
TRBJ2-2,NA,TRBV6-1,NA,TGTGCCAGCAGTGGAACAGGGACGTCCGGGGAGCTGTTTTTT,CASSGTGTSGELFF
TRBJ1-1,NA,TRBV29-1,NA,TGCAGCGCCGGGACAAGCATGAACACTGAAGCTTTCTTT,CSAGTSMNTEAFF
TRBJ1-3,few,TRBV18,NA,TGTGCCAGCTCACCATTGGCAGGAGTTGCTTCCTCTGGAAACACCATATATTTT,CASSPLAGVASSGNTIYF
TRBJ2-3,many,TRBV6-2/TRBV6-3,TRBD2,TGTGCCAGCAGGAGTACCACGGGACTAGCGATCACAGATACGCAGTATTTT,CASRSTTGLAITDTQYF
TRBJ2-3,NA,TRBV11-1,NA,TGTGCCAGCAGCAGGGGACCGGGAACTAGCACAGATACGCAGTATTTT,CASSRGPGTSTDTQYF
TRBJ2-2,NA,TRBV5-1,NA,TGCGCCAGCAGCTTGGGACCGAGCGGCGGCCTCACCGGGGAGCTGTTTTTT,CASSLGPSGGLTGELFF
TRBJ2-5,many,TRBV15,TRBD2,TGTGCCACCAGCAGAGATCGGCTAGCGGGGCAAGAGACCCAGTACTTC,CATSRDRLAGQETQYF
TRBJ2-5,NA,TRBV3-1,NA,TGTGCCAGCAGCCAAGATTGGTACAGGAAAGAGACCCAGTACTTC,CASSQDWYRKETQYF
TRBJ1-1,many,TRBV25-1,TRBD1,TGTGCCAGCAGTGCACAGGGGGTGTCCCTTAAGACTGAAGCTTTCTTT,CASSAQGVSLKTEAFF
TRBJ2-1,few,TRBV5-6,NA,TGTGCCAGCAACGGGCAGCTCCCCTCCTACAATGAGCAGTTCTTC,CASNGQLPSYNEQFF
TRBJ1-6,many,TRBV20-1,TRBD1,TGCAGTGCTAGATTGGGGACAGGAGGTTCACCCCTCCACTTT,CSARLGTGGSPLHF
TRBJ1-6,NA,TRBV4-1,NA,TGCGCCAGCAGCCAAGATCATGACGGGACCGGGAATTCACCCCTCCACTTT,CASSQDHDGTGNSPLHF
TRBJ2-5,NA,TRBV20-1,NA,TGCAGTGCTGACGAGGCGCAAAACCAAGAGACCCAGTACTTC,CSADEAQNQETQYF
TRBJ2-3,NA,TRBV15,NA,TGTGCCACCAGCAGGGGGACACAATCCACAGATACGCAGTATTTT,CATSRGTQSTDTQYF
TRBJ1-1,many,TRBV12-3/TRBV12-4,NA,TGTGCCAGCAGTACCTCCCCTGTCGGCACTGAAGCTTTCTTT,CASSTSPVGTEAFF
TRBJ2-7,few,TRBV27,NA,TGTGCCAGCAGTCGCGACAGGTCTCGGGGCGAGCAGTACTTC,CASSRDRSRGEQYF
TRBJ2-1,few,TRBV24-1,NA,TGTGCCACCAGTGCCTCTCCCCCTAGCGACAATGAGCAGTTCTTC,CATSASPPSDNEQFF
TRBJ2-5,many,TRBV7-9,TRBD1,TGTGCCAGCAGCTTGGGACAGGGTGAAGAGACCCAGTACTTC,CASSLGQGEETQYF
TRBJ2-2,few,TRBV10-3,TRBD2,TGTGCCATCAGTGAATCTTGGCTAGCGGGAAGCACCGGGGAGCTGTTTTTT,CAISESWLAGSTGELFF
TRBJ1-1,few,TRBV19,TRBD1,TGTGCCAGTAACCCCGGACAGGGGAAATCATTAAACACTGAAGCTTTCTTT,CASNPGQGKSLNTEAFF
TRBJ2-1,NA,TRBV27,NA,TGTGCCAGCAGTTTTAAGGACCCGGAGGGTCATGAGCAGTTCTTC,CASSFKDPEGHEQFF
TRBJ2-7,many,TRBV7-8,NA,TGTGCCAGCAGCTTAGCTTTTGGTGAGCAGTACTTC,CASSLAFGEQYF
TRBJ1-1,few,TRBV6-1,NA,TGTGCCAGCAGTGAAGCGGGGGCCAACCCGAACACTGAAGCTTTCTTT,CASSEAGANPNTEAFF
TRBJ2-2,NA,TRBV28,NA,TGTGCCAGCAGTTTGTTACAGGGTCCTACCGGGGAGCTGTTTTTT,CASSLLQGPTGELFF
TRBJ2-2,few,TRBV6-1,TRBD2,TGTGCCAGCGCCCCCGCGACGGGAGGGCCGGGCGGGGAGCTGTTTTTT,CASAPATGGPGGELFF
TRBJ2-2,few,TRBV6-5,NA,TGTGCCAGCAGTTACTCCACAGGCCATGGCCCCGGGGAGCTGTTTTTT,CASSYSTGHGPGELFF
TRBJ2-1,NA,TRBV24-1,TRBD2,TGTGCCACCAGTGACGCGGGAGGTTTGGACAATGAGCAGTTCTTC,CATSDAGGLDNEQFF
TRBJ1-5,many,TRBV7-8,NA,TGTGCCAGCAGGCAAATCAGGGGTAGTCGACAGCCCCAGCATTTT,CASRQIRGSRQPQHF
TRBJ1-1,few,TRBV30,NA,TGTGCCTGGAGCAGGGCGAACACTGAAGCTTTCTTT,CAWSRANTEAFF
TRBJ2-7,few,TRBV30,NA,TGTGCCTGGAGTGTACTCGGCTTTAGCTCCTACGAGCAGTACTTC,CAWSVLGFSSYEQYF
TRBJ1-2,NA,TRBV14,NA,TGTGCCAGCAGCCTCGGTGTTGGCTACACCTTC,CASSLGVGYTF
TRBJ1-2,many,TRBV27,NA,TGTGCCAGCAGTTTTGAGGGGTTCTATGGCTACACCTTC,CASSFEGFYGYTF
TRBJ1-2,many,TRBV20-1,NA,TGCAGTGCCTACCCCGGGGGAAGGGATGGCTACACCTTC,CSAYPGGRDGYTF
TRBJ1-1,NA,TRBV29-1,NA,TGCAGCGTTGTTTCCTTCAGGGTCGATGGGGAAGCTTTCTTT,CSVVSFRVDGEAFF
TRBJ2-1,many,TRBV30,TRBD2,TGTGCCTGGAGTGGGACTAGCGGATACAATGAGCAGTTCTTC,CAWSGTSGYNEQFF
TRBJ1-2,NA,TRBV3-1,NA,TGTGCCAGCAGCCAATCGGACGACTATGGCTACACCTTC,CASSQSDDYGYTF
TRBJ2-1,NA,TRBV24-1,NA,TGTGCCACCAGTGACCGCAGGACCAGCTCCTACAATGAGCAGTTCTTC,CATSDRRTSSYNEQFF
TRBJ2-1,many,TRBV7-2,NA,TGTGCCAGCAGCCCCTTCGGGGTCAATGAGCAGTTCTTC,CASSPFGVNEQFF